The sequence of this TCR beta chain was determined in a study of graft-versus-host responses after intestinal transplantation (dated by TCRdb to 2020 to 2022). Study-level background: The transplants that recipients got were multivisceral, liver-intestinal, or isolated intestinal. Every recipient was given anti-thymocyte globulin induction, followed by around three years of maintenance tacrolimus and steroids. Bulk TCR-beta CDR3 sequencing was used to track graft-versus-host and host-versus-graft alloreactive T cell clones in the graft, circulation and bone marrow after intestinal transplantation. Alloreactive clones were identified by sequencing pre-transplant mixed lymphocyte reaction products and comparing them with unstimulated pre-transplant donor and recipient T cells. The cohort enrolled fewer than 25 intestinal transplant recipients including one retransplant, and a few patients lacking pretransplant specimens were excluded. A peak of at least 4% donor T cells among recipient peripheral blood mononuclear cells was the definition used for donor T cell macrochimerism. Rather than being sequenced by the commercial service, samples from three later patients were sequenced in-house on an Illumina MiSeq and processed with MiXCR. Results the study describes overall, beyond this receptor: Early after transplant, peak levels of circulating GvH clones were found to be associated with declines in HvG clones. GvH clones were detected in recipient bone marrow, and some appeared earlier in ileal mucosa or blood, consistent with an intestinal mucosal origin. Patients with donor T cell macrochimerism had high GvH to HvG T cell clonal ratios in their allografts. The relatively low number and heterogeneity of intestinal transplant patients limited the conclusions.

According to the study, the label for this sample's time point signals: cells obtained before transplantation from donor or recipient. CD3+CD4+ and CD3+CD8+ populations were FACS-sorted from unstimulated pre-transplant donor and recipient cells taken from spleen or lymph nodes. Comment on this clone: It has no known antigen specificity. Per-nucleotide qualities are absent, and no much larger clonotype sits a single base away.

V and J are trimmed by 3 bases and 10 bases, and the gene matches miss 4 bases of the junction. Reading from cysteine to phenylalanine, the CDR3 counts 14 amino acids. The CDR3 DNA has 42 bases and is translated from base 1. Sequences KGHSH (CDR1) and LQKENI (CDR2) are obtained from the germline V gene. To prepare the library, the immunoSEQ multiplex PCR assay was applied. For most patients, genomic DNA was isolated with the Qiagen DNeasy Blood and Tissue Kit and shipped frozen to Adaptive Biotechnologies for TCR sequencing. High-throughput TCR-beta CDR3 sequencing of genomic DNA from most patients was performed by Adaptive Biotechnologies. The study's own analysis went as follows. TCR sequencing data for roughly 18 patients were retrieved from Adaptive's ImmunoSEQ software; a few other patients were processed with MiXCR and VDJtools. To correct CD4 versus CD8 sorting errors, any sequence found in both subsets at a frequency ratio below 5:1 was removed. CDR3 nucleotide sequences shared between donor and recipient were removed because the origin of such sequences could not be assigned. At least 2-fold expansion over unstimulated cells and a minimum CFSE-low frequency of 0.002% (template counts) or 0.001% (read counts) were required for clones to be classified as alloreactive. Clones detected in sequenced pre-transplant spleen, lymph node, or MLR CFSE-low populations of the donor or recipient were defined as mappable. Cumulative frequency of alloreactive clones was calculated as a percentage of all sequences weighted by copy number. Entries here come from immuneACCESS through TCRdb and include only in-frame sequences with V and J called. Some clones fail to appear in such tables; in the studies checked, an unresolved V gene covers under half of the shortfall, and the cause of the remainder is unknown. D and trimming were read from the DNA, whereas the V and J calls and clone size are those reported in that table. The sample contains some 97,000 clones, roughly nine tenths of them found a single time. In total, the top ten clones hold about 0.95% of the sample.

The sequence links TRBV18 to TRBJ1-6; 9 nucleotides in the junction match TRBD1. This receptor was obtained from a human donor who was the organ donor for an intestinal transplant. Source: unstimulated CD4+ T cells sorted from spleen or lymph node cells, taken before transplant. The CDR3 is CASSPGQGVSPLHF. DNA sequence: TGTGCCAGCTCACCGGGACAGGGAGTGTCACCCCTCCACTTT. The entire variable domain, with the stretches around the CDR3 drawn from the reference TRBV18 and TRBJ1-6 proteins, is NAGVMQNPRHLVRRRGQEARLRCSPMKGHSHVYWYRQLPEEGLKFMVYLQKENIIDESGMPKERFSAEFPKEGPSILRIQQVVRGDSAAYFCASSPGQGVSPLHFGNGTRLTVT.